The clone carrying this T cell receptor beta chain was picked up a small number of times. Construction of TCR beta libraries relied on iRepertoire HTBI primers and on Arm-PCR targeting CDR3 regions. TCRdb re-derived calls from the multiplex PCR reads in MiXCR, one entry per CDR3 protein. This sample has 350,000 to 500,000 distinct CDR3 sequences, with over 20% found just once. This record belongs to a study of regulatory T cells in long-lasting Graves disease. Specified time point: persistent/refractory GD, antithyroid drugs over 5 years with positive TRAb. Construction of the TCR library relied on RNA isolated from PBMCs. The origin of this receptor is a female donor with Graves disease. Sample: peripheral blood mononuclear cells (PBMCs), taken when the disease was refractory, from a patient treated with antithyroid drugs.

CDR3 coding DNA: TGTGCCAGCAGCCTACAACTAGGACGGGGGTTTAGTTCACCCCTCCACTTT. It translates to CASSLQLGRGFSSPLHF. The V call is TRBV3-1, the J call TRBJ1-6; tentative D call: TRBD1 (5 bases). This CDR3 is 17 amino acids long. V was clipped by 4 bases and J by 9 bases, with 22 bases between them. Germline values: CDR1 LGHDT, CDR2 YNNKEL (reference sequence). The complete variable domain, with remaining parts taken from reference TRBV3-1 and TRBJ1-6, reads DTAVSQTPKYLVTQMGNDKSIKCEQNLGHDTMYWYKQDSKKFLKIMFSYNNKELIINETVPNRFSPKSPDKAHLNLHINSLELGDSAVYFCASSLQLGRGFSSPLHFGNGTRLTVT.